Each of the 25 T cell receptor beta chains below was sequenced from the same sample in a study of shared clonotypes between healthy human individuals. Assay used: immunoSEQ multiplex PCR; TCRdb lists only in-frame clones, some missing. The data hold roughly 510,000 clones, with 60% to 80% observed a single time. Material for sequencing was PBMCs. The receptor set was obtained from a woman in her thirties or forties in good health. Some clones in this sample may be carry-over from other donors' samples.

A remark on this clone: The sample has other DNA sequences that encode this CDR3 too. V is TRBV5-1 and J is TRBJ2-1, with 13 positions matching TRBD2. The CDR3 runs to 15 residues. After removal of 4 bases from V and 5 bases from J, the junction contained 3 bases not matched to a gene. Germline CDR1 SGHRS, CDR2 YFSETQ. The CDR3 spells CASSVLAGGDNEQFF. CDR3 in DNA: TGCGCCAGCAGCGTACTAGCGGGAGGGGACAATGAGCAGTTCTTC.

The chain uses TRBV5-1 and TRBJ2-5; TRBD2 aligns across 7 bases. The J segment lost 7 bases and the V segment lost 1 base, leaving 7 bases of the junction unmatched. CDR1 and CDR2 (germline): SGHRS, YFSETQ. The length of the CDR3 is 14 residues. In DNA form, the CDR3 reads TGCGCCAGCAGCTTGCGACTAGCCTCGGGGACCCAGTACTTC. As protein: CASSLRLASGTQYF.

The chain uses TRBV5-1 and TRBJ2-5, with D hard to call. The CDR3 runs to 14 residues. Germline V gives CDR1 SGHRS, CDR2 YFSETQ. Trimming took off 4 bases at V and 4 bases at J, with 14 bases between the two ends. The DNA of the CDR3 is TGCGCCAGCAGCCCACAAGGACCAGGAGAGACCCAGTACTTC. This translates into CASSPQGPGETQYF.

CDR3 DNA sequence: TGTGCCAGTAGTGCCGAGACTAGCGGGAGATTCTACGAGCAGTACTTC. It specifies CASSAETSGRFYEQYF. This rearrangement joins TRBV19 to TRBJ2-5, with 12 bases that match TRBD2. The J call may be incorrect, as the DNA end agrees better with TRBJ2-7. Germline V gene lookup returns CDR1 LNHDA and CDR2 SQIVND (reference sequence). The CDR3 has 16 residues.

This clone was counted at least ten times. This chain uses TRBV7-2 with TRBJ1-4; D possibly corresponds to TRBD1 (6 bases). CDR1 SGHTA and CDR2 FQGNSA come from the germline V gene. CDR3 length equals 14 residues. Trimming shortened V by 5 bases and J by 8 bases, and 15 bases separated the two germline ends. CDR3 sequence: CASSRTGQREKLFF. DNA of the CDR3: TGTGCCAGCAGCCGAACAGGACAGCGGGAAAAACTGTTTTTT.

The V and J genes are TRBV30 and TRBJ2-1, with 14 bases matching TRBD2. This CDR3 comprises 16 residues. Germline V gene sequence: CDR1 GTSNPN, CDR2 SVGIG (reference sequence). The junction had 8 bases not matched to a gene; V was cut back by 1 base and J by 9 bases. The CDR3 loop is CAWSEGLAGVLSEQFF. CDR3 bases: TGTGCCTGGAGTGAGGGACTAGCGGGGGTCTTGAGTGAGCAGTTCTTC.

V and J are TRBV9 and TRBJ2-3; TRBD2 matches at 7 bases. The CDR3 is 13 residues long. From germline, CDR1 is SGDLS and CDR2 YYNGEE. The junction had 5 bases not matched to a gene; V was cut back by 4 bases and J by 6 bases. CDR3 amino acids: CASSFSGVDTQYF. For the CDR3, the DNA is TGTGCCAGCAGCTTCAGCGGGGTGGATACGCAGTATTTT.

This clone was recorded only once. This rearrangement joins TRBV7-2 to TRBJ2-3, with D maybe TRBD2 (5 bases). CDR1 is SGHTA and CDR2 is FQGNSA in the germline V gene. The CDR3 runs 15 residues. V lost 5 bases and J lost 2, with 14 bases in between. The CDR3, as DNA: TGTGCCAGCAGCGGTACGAGGGCTAACACAGATACGCAGTATTTT. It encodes CASSGTRANTDTQYF.

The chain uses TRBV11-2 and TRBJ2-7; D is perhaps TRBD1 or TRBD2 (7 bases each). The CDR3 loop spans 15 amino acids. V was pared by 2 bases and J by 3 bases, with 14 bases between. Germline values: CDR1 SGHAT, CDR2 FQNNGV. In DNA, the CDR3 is TGTGCCAGCAGCTTATCCAAGCGGGACAGCTACGAGCAGTACTTC. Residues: CASSLSKRDSYEQYF.

The DNA for the CDR3 is TGTGCCAGCAGCTTTGACTTCTACAATGAGCAGTTCTTC. It specifies CASSFDFYNEQFF. This chain uses TRBV7-9 with TRBJ2-1; no clear D gene. The V gene's germline CDR1 is SEHNR and CDR2 FQNEAQ (reference sequence). The CDR3 runs 13 residues. V shed 3 bases and J shed 3 bases, with 6 bases lying between them.

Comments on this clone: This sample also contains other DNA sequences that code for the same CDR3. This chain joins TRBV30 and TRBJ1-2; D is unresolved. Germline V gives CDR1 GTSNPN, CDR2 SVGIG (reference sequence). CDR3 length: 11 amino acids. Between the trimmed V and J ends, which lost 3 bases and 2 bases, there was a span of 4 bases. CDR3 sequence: CAWSTNYGYTF. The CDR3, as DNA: TGTGCCTGGAGCACAAACTATGGCTACACCTTC. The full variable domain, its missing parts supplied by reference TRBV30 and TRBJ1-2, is SQTIHQWPATLVQPVGSPLSLECTVEGTSNPNLYWYRQAAGRGLQLLFYSVGIGQISSEVPQNLSASRPQDRQFILSSKKLLLSDSGFYLCAWSTNYGYTFGSGTRLTVV.

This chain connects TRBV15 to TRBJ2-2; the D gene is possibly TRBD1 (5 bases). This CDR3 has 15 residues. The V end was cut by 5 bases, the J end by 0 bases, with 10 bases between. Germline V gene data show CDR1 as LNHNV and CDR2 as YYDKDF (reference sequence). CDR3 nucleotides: TGTGCCACCAGCGCAGGGTGGGCGAACACCGGGGAGCTGTTTTTT. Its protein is CATSAGWANTGELFF.

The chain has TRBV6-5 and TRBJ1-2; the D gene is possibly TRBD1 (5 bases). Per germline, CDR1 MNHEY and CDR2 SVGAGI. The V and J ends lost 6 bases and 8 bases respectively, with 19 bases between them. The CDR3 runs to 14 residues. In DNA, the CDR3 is TGTGCCAGCAGGCGCGGGACCTCCATGTGGGGCTACACCTTC. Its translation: CASRRGTSMWGYTF.

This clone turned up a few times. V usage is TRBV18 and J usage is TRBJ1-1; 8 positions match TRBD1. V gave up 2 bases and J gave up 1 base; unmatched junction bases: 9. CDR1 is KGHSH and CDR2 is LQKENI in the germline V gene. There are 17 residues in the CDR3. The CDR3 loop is CASSPAPPQGGNTEAFF. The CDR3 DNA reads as TGTGCCAGCTCACCAGCCCCTCCACAGGGGGGGAACACTGAAGCTTTCTTT. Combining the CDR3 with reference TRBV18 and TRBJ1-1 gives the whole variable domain NAGVMQNPRHLVRRRGQEARLRCSPMKGHSHVYWYRQLPEEGLKFMVYLQKENIIDESGMPKERFSAEFPKEGPSILRIQQVVRGDSAAYFCASSPAPPQGGNTEAFFGQGTRLTVV.

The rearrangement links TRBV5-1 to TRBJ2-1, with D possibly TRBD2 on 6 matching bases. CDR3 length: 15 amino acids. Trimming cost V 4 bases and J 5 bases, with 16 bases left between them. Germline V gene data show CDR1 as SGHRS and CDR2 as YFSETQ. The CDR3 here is CASSTTSLLNNEQFF. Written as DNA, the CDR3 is TGCGCCAGCAGCACTACTAGCCTCCTCAACAATGAGCAGTTCTTC.

The CDR3 sequence is CSAGTAGGYTF. The CDR3 region has the DNA TGCAGTGCCGGGACCGCGGGAGGCTACACCTTC. V and J are TRBV20-1 and TRBJ1-2; tentative D call: TRBD1 (5 bases). Trimming left V 6 bases short and J 8 bases short, with 13 bases between. The CDR3 is 11 amino acids. CDR1 and CDR2 (germline): DFQATT, SNEGSKA (reference sequence).

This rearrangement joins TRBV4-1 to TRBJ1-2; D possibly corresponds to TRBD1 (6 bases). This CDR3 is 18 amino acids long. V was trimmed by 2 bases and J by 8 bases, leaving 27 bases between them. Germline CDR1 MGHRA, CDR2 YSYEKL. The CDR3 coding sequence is TGCGCCAGCAGCCAACCCACAGGGAAGCCCCCACGATTACGGGGCTACACCTTC. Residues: CASSQPTGKPPRLRGYTF.

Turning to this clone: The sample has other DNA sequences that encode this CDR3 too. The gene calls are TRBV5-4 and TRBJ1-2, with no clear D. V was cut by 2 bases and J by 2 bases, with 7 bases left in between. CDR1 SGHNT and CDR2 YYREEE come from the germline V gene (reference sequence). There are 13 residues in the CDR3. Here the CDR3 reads CASSLDQNYGYTF. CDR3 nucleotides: TGTGCCAGCAGCTTAGACCAGAACTATGGCTACACCTTC.

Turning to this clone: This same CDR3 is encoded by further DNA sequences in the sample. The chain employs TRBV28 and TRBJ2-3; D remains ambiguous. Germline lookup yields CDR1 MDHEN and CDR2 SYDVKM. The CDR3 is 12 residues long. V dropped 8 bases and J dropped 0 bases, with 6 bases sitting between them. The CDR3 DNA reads TGTGCCAGCGGCACTAGCACAGATACGCAGTATTTT. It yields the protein CASGTSTDTQYF.

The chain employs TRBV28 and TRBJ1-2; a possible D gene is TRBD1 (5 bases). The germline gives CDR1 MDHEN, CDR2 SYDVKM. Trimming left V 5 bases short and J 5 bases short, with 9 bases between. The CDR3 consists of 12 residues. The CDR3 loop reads CASSTGGYGYTF. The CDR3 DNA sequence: TGTGCCAGCAGTACCGGGGGGTATGGCTACACCTTC.

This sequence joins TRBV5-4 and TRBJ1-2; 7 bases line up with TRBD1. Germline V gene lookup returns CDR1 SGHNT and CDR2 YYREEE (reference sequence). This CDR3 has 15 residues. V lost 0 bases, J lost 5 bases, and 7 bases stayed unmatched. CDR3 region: CASSLDPGQSYGYTF. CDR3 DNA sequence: TGTGCCAGCAGCTTGGACCCGGGACAGAGTTATGGCTACACCTTC.

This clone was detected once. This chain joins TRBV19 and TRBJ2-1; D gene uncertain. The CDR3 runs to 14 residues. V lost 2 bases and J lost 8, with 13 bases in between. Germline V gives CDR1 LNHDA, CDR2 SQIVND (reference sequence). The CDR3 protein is CASSILGRLDEQFF. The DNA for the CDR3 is TGTGCCAGTAGTATACTAGGTCGTTTGGATGAGCAGTTCTTC.

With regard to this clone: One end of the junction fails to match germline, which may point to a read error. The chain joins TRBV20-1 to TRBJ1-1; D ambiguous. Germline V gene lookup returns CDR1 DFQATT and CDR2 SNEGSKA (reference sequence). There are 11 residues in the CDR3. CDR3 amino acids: CSATPAVGVKF. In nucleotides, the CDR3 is TGCAGTGCCACCCCCGCCGTTGGAGTTAAGTTT.

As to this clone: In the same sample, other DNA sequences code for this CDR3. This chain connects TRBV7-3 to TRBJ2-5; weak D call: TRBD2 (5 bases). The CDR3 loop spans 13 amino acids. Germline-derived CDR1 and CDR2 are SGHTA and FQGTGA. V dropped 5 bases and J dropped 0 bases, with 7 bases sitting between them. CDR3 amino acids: CASSPGNQETQYF. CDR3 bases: TGTGCCAGCAGCCCCGGGAACCAAGAGACCCAGTACTTC.

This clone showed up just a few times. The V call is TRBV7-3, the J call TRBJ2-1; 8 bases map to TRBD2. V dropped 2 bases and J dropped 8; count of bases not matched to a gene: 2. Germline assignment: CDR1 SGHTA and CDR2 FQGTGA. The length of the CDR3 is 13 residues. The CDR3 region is CASSLPGRDEQFF. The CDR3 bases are TGTGCCAGCAGCTTACCCGGGAGGGATGAGCAGTTCTTC.